The count of the clone carrying this T cell receptor beta chain is one. These data are taken from a study of blood T cell repertoires in COVID-19. In the study overall: Spain, Italy and the United States supplied samples that represented acute and convalescent COVID-19. The cDNA or gDNA used as material had been derived from T cells, B-cell-depleted T cells, or PBMCs.

As processed by the authors: Amplification from reference gene primers served as the basis for estimated nucleated cell counts. The data were produced by immunoSEQ multiplex PCR, yet TCRdb's version contains in-frame clones alone and is incomplete. The V and J calls and clone size come from that table; D and trimming were worked out from the DNA. The sample comprises fewer than 350,000 clones, over 80% of which are singletons, and around 4% rests with the top ten. The sequenced sample was peripheral blood. The sequence was collected from a woman aged 45-60 years with active or convalescent COVID-19.

CDR3 loop: CASSERGSGNTIYF. The CDR3 region has the DNA TGTGCCAGCAGTGAAAGGGGCTCTGGAAACACCATATATTTT. This sequence joins TRBV6-1 and TRBJ1-3; weak D call: TRBD1 (5 bases). Germline V gives CDR1 MNHNS, CDR2 SASEGT. This CDR3 is built from 14 residues. Trimming removed 2 bases at V and 0 bases at J, with 5 bases between.